The present T cell receptor beta chain was sequenced within a study of T-cell memory formation after mild COVID-19. Whole-study findings and limits: A second wave expanding day 15 to 37 was CD4+-biased; contracting clones were balanced. Largely, contracting CD4+ clones fell within CM and EM, and contracting CD8+ clones within EMRA.

V was cut by 1 base and J by 4 bases, with 6 bases left in between. CDR1 and CDR2 (germline): KGHSH, LQKENI. The CDR3 runs 13 residues. A few counts support this clonotype. Its antigen is unidentified. Each CDR3 protein gets one entry after TCRdb re-called the 5' RACE reads with MiXCR. Of a few hundred thousand distinct CDR3 sequences in the sample, 20% are singletons; the top ten hold 21%. This clonotype was sampled from a young man who had mild COVID-19 (a few samples of this study predate the infection). Cell type and time point are not known. The sequenced sample was PBMCs or a T cell subset sorted from them (not recorded which). This chain connects TRBV18 to TRBJ2-3; D is uncertain. CDR3 residues: CASSPQGSDTQYF. The CDR3 DNA reads TGTGCCAGCTCACCACAGGGATCAGATACGCAGTATTTT.